A single sample is the source of the 27 T cell receptor beta chains below, sequenced in a study of T cells after yellow fever vaccination. MiXCR, run by TCRdb on the 5' RACE reads, gives a single entry per CDR3 protein. The sample records nearly 550,000 distinct CDR3 sequences, roughly 19% being singletons. Here the sequenced sample was PBMCs, taken 15 days after the yellow fever booster vaccination. These receptors were taken from a man aged 25 to 45 who received the YFV17D yellow fever vaccine.

This clonotype came up many times. V usage is TRBV27 and J usage is TRBJ2-7; perhaps TRBD1 as D (6 bases). CDR1 is MNHEY, CDR2 SMNVEV, per germline (reference sequence). V dropped 4 bases and J dropped 0 bases, with 13 bases sitting between them. The CDR3 is 15 amino acids. The CDR3: CASSSDSFYSYEQYF. CDR3 in DNA: TGTGCCAGCAGTTCGGACAGCTTTTACTCCTACGAGCAGTACTTC.

This clonotype was observed a handful of times. This chain links TRBV20-1 with TRBJ2-3; D is unresolved. The CDR3 sequence is 15 residues long. V was shortened by 6 bases and J by 2 bases, with 18 bases between the two germline ends. Germline V gives CDR1 DFQATT, CDR2 SNEGSKA (reference sequence). CDR3 DNA: TGCAGTGCCCCATCTAGAGCGCCCCTCACAGATACGCAGTATTTT. This translates into CSAPSRAPLTDTQYF.

Only a few counts were recorded for this clonotype. The gene calls are TRBV20-1 and TRBJ2-1; a weak D match, TRBD1 (6 bases). The length of the CDR3 is 16 residues. Deletions cut 0 bases from V and 2 bases from J, with 14 bases between. Per the germline V gene, CDR1 is DFQATT and CDR2 is SNEGSKA (reference sequence). CDR3 protein: CSARDPDRWAYNEQFF. CDR3 in DNA: TGCAGTGCTAGAGATCCCGACAGGTGGGCCTACAATGAGCAGTTCTTC.

In DNA, the CDR3 is TGTGCCAGCAGCCTAACCTCGGGGAGTCAACAAGAGACCCAGTACTTC. Its protein product is CASSLTSGSQQETQYF. This chain joins TRBV5-6 and TRBJ2-5; possible D gene TRBD2, 5 bases. Trimming took off 4 bases at V and 2 bases at J, with 18 bases between the two ends. Germline V gives CDR1 SGHDT, CDR2 YYEEEE. The CDR3 consists of 16 residues. The entire variable domain, with the rest obtained from reference TRBV5-6 and TRBJ2-5, is as follows: DAGVTQSPTHLIKTRGQQVTLRCSPKSGHDTVSWYQQALGQGPQFIFQYYEEEERQRGNFPDRFSGHQFPNYSSELNVNALLLGDSALYLCASSLTSGSQQETQYFGPGTRLLVL.

In this sample, this clonotype turned up a few times. The V call is TRBV5-1, the J call TRBJ2-5; 14 nucleotides line up with TRBD2. The CDR3 loop spans 17 amino acids. The V gene end was trimmed by 1 base and the J gene end by 5 bases; junction bases not matched to a gene: 7. The germline gives CDR1 SGHRS, CDR2 YFSETQ. CDR3 residues: CASSLTGLAGVGETQYF. The CDR3 DNA sequence: TGCGCCAGCAGCTTGACGGGACTAGCGGGAGTTGGGGAGACCCAGTACTTC.

The table lists this clonotype with a few counts. CDR3 in DNA: TGCGCCAGCAGTCATCAGGTCGCCCCCGACAGAACCGCCAACCAAGAGACCCAGTACTTC. Encoded protein: CASSHQVAPDRTANQETQYF. The V and J genes are TRBV23-1 and TRBJ2-5; D perhaps matches TRBD1 (5 bases). TRBV23-1 is an open reading frame whose function is uncertain. Trimming pared 3 bases from V and 0 bases from J, leaving 26 bases between. This CDR3 spans 20 amino acids.

V usage is TRBV11-2 and J usage is TRBJ1-5, with 7 bases lining up with TRBD1. V shed 1 base and J 0 bases; nucleotides not matched to a gene: 12. The CDR3 runs 19 residues. The germline CDR1 and CDR2 sequences are SGHAT and FQNNGV. The CDR3 DNA reads as TGTGCCAGCAGCTTAGGGTCCCGGACAGGAGTTTATAGCAATCAGCCCCAGCATTTT. It encodes CASSLGSRTGVYSNQPQHF.

The chain is built from TRBV7-2 and TRBJ2-5; D is ambiguous. This CDR3 has 13 amino acids. V was clipped by 4 bases and J by 4 bases, with 10 bases between them. Per the germline V gene, CDR1 is SGHTA and CDR2 is FQGNSA. CDR3 nucleotide sequence: TGTGCCAGCAGCTCGCTAAATTCAGAGACCCAGTACTTC. This encodes CASSSLNSETQYF.

The chain employs TRBV20-1 and TRBJ1-1; 9 bases map to TRBD1. CDR1 and CDR2 (germline): DFQATT, SNEGSKA (reference sequence). The ends lost 4 bases at V and 11 bases at J; junction bases unmatched: 8. The CDR3 contains 12 residues. Here the CDR3 reads CSATFGQGLAFF. CDR3 in DNA: TGCAGTGCTACGTTCGGACAGGGGCTGGCTTTCTTT.

The gene calls are TRBV5-1 and TRBJ2-5; D not resolved. The germline gives CDR1 SGHRS, CDR2 YFSETQ. V was clipped by 4 bases and J by 2 bases, with 9 bases between them. CDR3 length: 13 residues. CDR3 bases: TGCGCCAGCAGCATTCAGGTACAAGAGACCCAGTACTTC. Its translation: CASSIQVQETQYF.

The rearrangement links TRBV30 to TRBJ1-4; D might be TRBD1 (6 bases). Germline V gene lookup returns CDR1 GTSNPN and CDR2 SVGIG (reference sequence). The CDR3 has 13 amino acids. The V end lost 4 bases, the J end lost 8 bases, and 14 bases lay between the germline ends. The chain's CDR3 is CAWTGQREEKLFF. The CDR3, as DNA: TGTGCCTGGACAGGACAGAGGGAAGAAAAACTGTTTTTT.

The V call is TRBV6-1, the J call TRBJ2-6; maybe TRBD2 (5 bases). The CDR3 has 18 amino acids. The germline V and J ends were trimmed by 8 bases and 0 bases, with 20 bases remaining between them. The germline V gene has CDR1 MNHNS and CDR2 SASEGT. As DNA, the CDR3 is TGTGCCAGCGGTCCTCGGGGATCGGGGAGCTCTGGGGCCAACGTCCTGACTTTC. This encodes CASGPRGSGSSGANVLTF.

This clonotype was recorded a few times. The chain links TRBV20-1 to TRBJ2-2; a possible D gene is TRBD2 (7 bases). CDR3 length equals 15 residues. V was cut by 1 base and J by 6 bases, with 15 bases left in between. Germline CDR1 is DFQATT and CDR2 is SNEGSKA (reference sequence). The CDR3 protein is CSARVRGARAGELFF. As DNA, the CDR3 is TGCAGTGCTAGAGTTCGGGGGGCCAGGGCCGGGGAGCTGTTTTTT.

This clonotype was detected a few times. The CDR3 protein is CAWSGGEHTGELFF. The CDR3 DNA reads TGTGCCTGGAGTGGGGGGGAACACACCGGGGAGCTGTTTTTT. The V and J genes are TRBV30 and TRBJ2-2, with D perhaps matching TRBD2 (6 bases). This CDR3 spans 14 amino acids. V was shortened by 1 base and J by 3 bases, with 9 bases between the two germline ends. Germline assignment: CDR1 GTSNPN and CDR2 SVGIG (reference sequence). Using reference TRBV30 and TRBJ2-2 for the parts outside the CDR3, the full variable domain is SQTIHQWPATLVQPVGSPLSLECTVEGTSNPNLYWYRQAAGRGLQLLFYSVGIGQISSEVPQNLSASRPQDRQFILSSKKLLLSDSGFYLCAWSGGEHTGELFFGEGSRLTVL.

The rearrangement joins TRBV6-2 or TRBV6-3 to TRBJ2-1, with D maybe TRBD1 (6 bases). Trimming stripped 2 bases from V and 5 bases from J, with 10 bases between. CDR1 and CDR2 (germline): MNHEY, SVGEGT. This CDR3 region has 14 residues. For the CDR3, the DNA is TGTGCCAGCAGTTACGTGGGGGCGCACAATGAGCAGTTCTTC. Encoded protein: CASSYVGAHNEQFF.

This clonotype was counted only a few times. This sequence joins TRBV7-3 and TRBJ2-3, with D perhaps TRBD1 (5 bases). This CDR3 is 14 amino acids long. From germline, CDR1 is SGHTA and CDR2 FQGTGA. Trimming left V 5 bases short and J 2 bases short, with 11 bases between. CDR3 region: CASSTGQLTDTQYF. CDR3 nucleotides: TGTGCCAGCAGCACCGGACAACTCACAGATACGCAGTATTTT.

This clonotype was seen a few times. V usage is TRBV4-3 and J usage is TRBJ2-5, with 8 bases fitting TRBD2. This CDR3 region has 17 residues. Germline CDR1 reads LGHNA; CDR2 reads YSLEER. Trimming removed 1 base from V and 4 bases from J; junction bases left unmatched: 11. DNA for the CDR3: TGCGCCAGCAGCCAAGGGACCCAGGCGGGAGGTCTAGAGACCCAGTACTTC. Translating gives CASSQGTQAGGLETQYF.

The chain's CDR3 is CASRGTSGSYGEQFF. CDR3 nucleotides: TGTGCCAGTAGGGGGACTAGCGGGAGTTACGGTGAGCAGTTCTTC. The chain employs TRBV19 and TRBJ2-1; 14 nucleotides line up with TRBD2. The germline V gene encodes CDR1 LNHDA and CDR2 SQIVND (reference sequence). V lost 6 bases and J lost 9; bases outside the gene matches: 7. The length of the CDR3 is 15 residues.

The chain uses TRBV7-2 and TRBJ1-5; 7 bases are shared with TRBD1. V gave up 5 bases and J gave up 7 bases; unmatched junction bases: 8. Looked up from germline, CDR1 is SGHTA and CDR2 is FQGNSA. The CDR3 sequence is 14 residues long. CDR3 region: CASSDRVGGQPQHF. CDR3 nucleotides: TGTGCCAGCAGCGACAGGGTAGGGGGCCAGCCCCAGCATTTT.

This clonotype was observed a handful of times. The rearrangement uses TRBV9 and TRBJ1-6; a weak D match, TRBD1 (5 bases). The CDR3 loop spans 14 amino acids. Germline-derived CDR1 and CDR2 are SGDLS and YYNGEE. V dropped 2 bases and J dropped 4 bases, with 7 bases sitting between them. CDR3 coding DNA: TGTGCCAGCAGCGTTGACAGTTATAATTCACCCCTCCACTTT. Residues: CASSVDSYNSPLHF.

This clonotype was counted many times. The V call is TRBV7-2, the J call TRBJ2-7; TRBD1 matches at 8 bases. CDR1 is SGHTA and CDR2 is FQGNSA in the germline V gene. Trimming took 2 bases from V and 4 from J; bases not matched to a gene: 13. The CDR3 runs 17 residues. CDR3 region: CASSLLGVGQGSYEQYF. In DNA form, the CDR3 reads TGTGCCAGCAGCTTACTTGGGGTCGGACAGGGCTCTTACGAGCAGTACTTC.

This clonotype came up a few times. The chain recombines TRBV5-1 with TRBJ2-7; the match to TRBD2 covers 12 bases. There are 20 residues in the CDR3. In germline, CDR1 is SGHRS, CDR2 YFSETQ. The junction had 18 bases not matched to a gene; V was cut back by 0 bases and J by 5 bases. DNA for the CDR3: TGCGCCAGCAGCTTGGTTCAGGGCGAGTCGACTAGCGGGAGCTTGCACGAGCAGTACTTC. Translating gives CASSLVQGESTSGSLHEQYF.

This clonotype was counted a few times. The chain uses TRBV6-5 and TRBJ1-3; D unresolved. In germline, CDR1 is MNHEY, CDR2 SVGAGI. The CDR3 loop spans 15 amino acids. V was trimmed by 0 bases and J by 0 bases, leaving 6 bases between them. The CDR3 region has the DNA TGTGCCAGCAGTTACTCAGGGAACTCTGGAAACACCATATATTTT. Protein sequence: CASSYSGNSGNTIYF.

The rearrangement uses TRBV6-2 or TRBV6-3 and TRBJ2-1, with unresolved D. CDR1 and CDR2 (germline): MNHEY, SVGEGT. This CDR3 spans 17 amino acids. Trimming cost V 3 bases and J 0 bases, with 15 bases left between them. CDR3 DNA: TGTGCCAGCAGTTATCCCAAGCTGATGAGCTCCTACAATGAGCAGTTCTTC. Translated: CASSYPKLMSSYNEQFF.

This clonotype was seen a handful of times. The chain has TRBV6-1 and TRBJ2-5; D may be TRBD2 (6 bases). Germline CDR1 and CDR2: MNHNS and SASEGT. CDR3 size: 14 residues. V gave up 6 bases and J gave up 4 bases, with 15 bases separating them. CDR3 DNA sequence: TGTGCCAGCAGAGATATGGCCGGGGGAGAGACCCAGTACTTC. It translates to CASRDMAGGETQYF.

This clonotype has a handful of counts. The chain joins TRBV11-2 to TRBJ2-7, with TRBD1 identical over 8 bases. CDR1 is SGHAT and CDR2 is FQNNGV in the germline V gene. The CDR3 sequence is 18 residues long. After removal of 2 bases from V and 7 bases from J, the junction contained 19 bases not matched to a gene. CDR3 region: CASSLHTPMGTGGGEQYF. CDR3 bases: TGTGCCAGCAGCTTACATACCCCTATGGGGACAGGAGGTGGAGAGCAGTACTTC. Variable domain in full (rest from reference TRBV11-2 and TRBJ2-7): EAGVAQSPRYKIIEKRQSVAFWCNPISGHATLYWYQQILGQGPKLLIQFQNNGVVDDSQLPKDRFSAERLKGVDSTLKIQPAKLEDSAVYLCASSLHTPMGTGGGEQYFGPGTRLTVT.

The J gene is TRBJ2-1, the V gene TRBV5-1; 9 bases agree with TRBD2. Germline loops: CDR1 SGHRS, CDR2 YFSETQ. After removal of 5 bases from V and 6 bases from J, the junction contained 9 bases not matched to a gene. This CDR3 comprises 15 residues. As DNA, the CDR3 is TGCGCCAGCAGTTCTACGGGAGCGGGAGGCAATGAGCAGTTCTTC. Its translation is CASSSTGAGGNEQFF.